The source of this TCR beta chain is a study of PD-1 blockade in classical Hodgkin lymphoma. Study findings and constraints: TCR diversity at baseline was reported to be reduced in newly diagnosed patients relative to healthy donors. Individuals initiating nivolumab under 1 year after ASCT were excluded.

Assay used: immunoSEQ multiplex PCR; TCRdb lists only in-frame clones, some missing. The sample shows thousands of clones, around nine tenths of them seen only once. The CDR3 is made up of 14 amino acids. Germline CDR1 and CDR2: SEHNR and FQNEAQ (reference sequence). V was pared by 5 bases and J by 4 bases, with 12 bases between. About this clone: The antigen is not known.

Time point described: cycle 4 day 1 (C4D1), after 6 weeks of nivolumab. Every patient was affected by relapse after autologous stem cell transplantation, while exposure to brentuximab vedotin was not uniform. Sequences were derived from peripheral blood mononuclear cells (PBMCs), sampled before the fourth cycle of nivolumab. This clonotype was sampled from a human donor with classical Hodgkin lymphoma. The chain links TRBV7-9 to TRBJ1-3; no firm D call. DNA for the CDR3: TGTGCCAGCAGCGAGGGCCCCGGAGGAAACACCATATATTTT. It codes for CASSEGPGGNTIYF.